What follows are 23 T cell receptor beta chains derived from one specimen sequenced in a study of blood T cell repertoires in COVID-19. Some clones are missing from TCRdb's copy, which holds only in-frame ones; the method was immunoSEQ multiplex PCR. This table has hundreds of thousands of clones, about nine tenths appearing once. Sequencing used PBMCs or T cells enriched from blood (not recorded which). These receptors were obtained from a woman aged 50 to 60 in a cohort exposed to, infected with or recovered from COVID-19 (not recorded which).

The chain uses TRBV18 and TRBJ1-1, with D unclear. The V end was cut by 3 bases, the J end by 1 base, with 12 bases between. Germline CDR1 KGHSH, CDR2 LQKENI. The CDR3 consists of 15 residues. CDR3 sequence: CASSPRGDTNTEAFF. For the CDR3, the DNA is TGTGCCAGCTCACCCCGGGGAGACACGAACACTGAAGCTTTCTTT.

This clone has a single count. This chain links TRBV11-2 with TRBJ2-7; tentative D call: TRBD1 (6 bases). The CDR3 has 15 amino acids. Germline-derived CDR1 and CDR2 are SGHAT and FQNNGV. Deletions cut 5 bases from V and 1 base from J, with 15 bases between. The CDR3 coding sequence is TGTGCCAGCAGCCCATTCCTCCAGGGGTCCTACGAGCAGTACTTC. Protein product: CASSPFLQGSYEQYF.

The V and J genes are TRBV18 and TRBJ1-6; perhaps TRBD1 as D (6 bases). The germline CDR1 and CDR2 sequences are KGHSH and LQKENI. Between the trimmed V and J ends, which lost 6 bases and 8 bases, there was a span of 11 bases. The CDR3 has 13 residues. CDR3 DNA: TGTGCCAGCTCGAGGGGGGGCTATTCACCCCTCCACTTT. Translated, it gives CASSRGGYSPLHF.

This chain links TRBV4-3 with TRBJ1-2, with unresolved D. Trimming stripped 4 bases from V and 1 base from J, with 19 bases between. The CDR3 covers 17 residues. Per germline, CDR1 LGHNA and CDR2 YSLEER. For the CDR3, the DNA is TGCGCCAGCAGCCCGAGTGGGAGCATCAGGTTTAACTATGGCTACACCTTC. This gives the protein CASSPSGSIRFNYGYTF.

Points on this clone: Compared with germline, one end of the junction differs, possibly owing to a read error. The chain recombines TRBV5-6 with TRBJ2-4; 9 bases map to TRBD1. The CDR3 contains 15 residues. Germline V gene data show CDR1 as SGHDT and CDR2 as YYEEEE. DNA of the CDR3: TGTGCCAGCAGCTTAGGACAGGGGAAGGGACGGGTTTTTCGCTTC. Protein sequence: CASSLGQGKGRVFRF.

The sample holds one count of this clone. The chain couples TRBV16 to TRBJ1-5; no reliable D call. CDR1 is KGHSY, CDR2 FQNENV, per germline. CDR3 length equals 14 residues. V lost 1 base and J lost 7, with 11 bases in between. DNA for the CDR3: TGTGCCAGCAGCCAATTCCACAGAAACCAGCCCCAGCATTTT. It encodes CASSQFHRNQPQHF.

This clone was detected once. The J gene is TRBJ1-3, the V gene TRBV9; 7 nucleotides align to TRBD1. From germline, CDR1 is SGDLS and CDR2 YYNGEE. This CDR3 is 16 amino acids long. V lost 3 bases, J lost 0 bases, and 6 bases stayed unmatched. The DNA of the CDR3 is TGTGCCAGCAGCGCGCGGGACAGTATCTCTGGAAACACCATATATTTT. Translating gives CASSARDSISGNTIYF.

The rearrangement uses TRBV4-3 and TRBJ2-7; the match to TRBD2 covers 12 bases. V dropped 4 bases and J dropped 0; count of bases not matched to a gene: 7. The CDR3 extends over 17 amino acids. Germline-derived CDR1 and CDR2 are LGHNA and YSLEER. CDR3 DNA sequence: TGCGCCAGCAGCCGCGTACTAGCGGGGGGCAGCTCCTACGAGCAGTACTTC. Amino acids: CASSRVLAGGSSYEQYF.

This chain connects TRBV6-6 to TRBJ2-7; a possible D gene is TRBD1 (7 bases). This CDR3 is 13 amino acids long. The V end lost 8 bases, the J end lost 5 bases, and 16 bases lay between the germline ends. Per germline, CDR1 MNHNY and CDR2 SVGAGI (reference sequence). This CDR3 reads CASGRGAINEQYF. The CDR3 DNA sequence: TGTGCCAGCGGCAGGGGGGCCATAAACGAGCAGTACTTC.

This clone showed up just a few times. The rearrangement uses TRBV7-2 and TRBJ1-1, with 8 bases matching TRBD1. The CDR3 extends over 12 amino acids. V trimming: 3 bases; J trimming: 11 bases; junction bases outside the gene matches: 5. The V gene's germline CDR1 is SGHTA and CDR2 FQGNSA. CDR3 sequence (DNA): TGTGCCAGCAGCTTGGACAGGGTGTATGCTTTCTTT. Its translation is CASSLDRVYAFF.

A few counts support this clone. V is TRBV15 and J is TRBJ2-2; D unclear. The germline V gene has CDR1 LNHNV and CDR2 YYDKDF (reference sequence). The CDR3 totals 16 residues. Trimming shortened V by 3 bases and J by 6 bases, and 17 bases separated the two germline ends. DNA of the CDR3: TGTGCCACCAGCAGCCCGGAAGTCCCGGCGGCCGGGGAGCTGTTTTTT. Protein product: CATSSPEVPAAGELFF.

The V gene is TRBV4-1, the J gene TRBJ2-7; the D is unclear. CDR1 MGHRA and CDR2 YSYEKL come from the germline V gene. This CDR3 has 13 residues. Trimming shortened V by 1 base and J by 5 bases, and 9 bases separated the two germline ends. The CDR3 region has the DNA TGCGCCAGCAGCCAAGCTATCCGTGACGAGCAGTACTTC. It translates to CASSQAIRDEQYF.

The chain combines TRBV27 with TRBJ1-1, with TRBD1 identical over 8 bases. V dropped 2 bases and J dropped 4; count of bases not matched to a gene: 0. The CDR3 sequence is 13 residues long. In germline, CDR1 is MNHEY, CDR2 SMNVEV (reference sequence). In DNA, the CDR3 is TGTGCCAGCAGTTTAGACAGGGGCACTGAAGCTTTCTTT. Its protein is CASSLDRGTEAFF.

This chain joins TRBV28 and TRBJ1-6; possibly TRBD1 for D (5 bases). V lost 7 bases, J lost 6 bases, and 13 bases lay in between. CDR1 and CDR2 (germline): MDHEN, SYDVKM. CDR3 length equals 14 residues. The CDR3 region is CASTLKGANSPLHF. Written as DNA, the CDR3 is TGTGCCAGCACCCTGAAAGGGGCTAATTCACCCCTCCACTTT.

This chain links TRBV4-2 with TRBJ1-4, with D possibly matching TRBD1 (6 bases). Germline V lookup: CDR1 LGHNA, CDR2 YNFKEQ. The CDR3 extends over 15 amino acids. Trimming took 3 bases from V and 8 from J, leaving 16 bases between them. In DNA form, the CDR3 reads TGTGCCAGCAGCCAGGATCACAGGGAGATCGAAAAACTGTTTTTT. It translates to CASSQDHREIEKLFF.

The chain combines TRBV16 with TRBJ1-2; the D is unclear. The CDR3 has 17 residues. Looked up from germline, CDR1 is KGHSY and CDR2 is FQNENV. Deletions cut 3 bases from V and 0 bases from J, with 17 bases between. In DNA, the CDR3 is TGTGCCAGCAGCCACATCGAGGGTGGGTTGACTAACTATGGCTACACCTTC. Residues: CASSHIEGGLTNYGYTF.

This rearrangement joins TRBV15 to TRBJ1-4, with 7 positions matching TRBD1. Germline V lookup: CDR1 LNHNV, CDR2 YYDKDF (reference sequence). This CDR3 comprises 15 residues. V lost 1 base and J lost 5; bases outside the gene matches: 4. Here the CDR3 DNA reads TGTGCCACCAGCAGAGTCGGGACAGCAAATGAAAAACTGTTTTTT. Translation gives CATSRVGTANEKLFF.

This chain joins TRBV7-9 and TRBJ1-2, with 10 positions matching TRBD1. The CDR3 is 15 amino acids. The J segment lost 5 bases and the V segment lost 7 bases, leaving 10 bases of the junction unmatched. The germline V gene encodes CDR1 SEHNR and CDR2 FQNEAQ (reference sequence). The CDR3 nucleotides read TGTGCCAGCAACTATCCGGGACAGGGGATTTATGGCTACACCTTC. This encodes CASNYPGQGIYGYTF.

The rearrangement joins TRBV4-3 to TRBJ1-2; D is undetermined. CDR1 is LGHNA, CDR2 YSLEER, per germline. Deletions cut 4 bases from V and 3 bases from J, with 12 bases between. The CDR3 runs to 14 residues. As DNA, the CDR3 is TGCGCCAGCAGCCGCTTGGGTGACTACTATGGCTACACCTTC. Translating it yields CASSRLGDYYGYTF.

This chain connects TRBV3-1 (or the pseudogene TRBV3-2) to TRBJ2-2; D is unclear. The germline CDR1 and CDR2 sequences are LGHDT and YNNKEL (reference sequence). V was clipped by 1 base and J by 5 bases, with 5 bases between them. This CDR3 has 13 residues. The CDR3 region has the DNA TGTGCCAGCAGCCAAGTGCGGACCGGGGAGCTGTTTTTT. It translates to CASSQVRTGELFF.

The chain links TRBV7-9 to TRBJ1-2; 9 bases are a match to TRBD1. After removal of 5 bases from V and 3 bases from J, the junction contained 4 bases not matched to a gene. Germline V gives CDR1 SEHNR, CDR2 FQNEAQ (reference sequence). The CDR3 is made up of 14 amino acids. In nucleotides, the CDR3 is TGTGCCAGCAGCCTGGGACAGGGTGACTATGGCTACACCTTC. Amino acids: CASSLGQGDYGYTF. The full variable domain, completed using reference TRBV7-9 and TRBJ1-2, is DTGVSQNPRHKITKRGQNVTFRCDPISEHNRLYWYRQTLGQGPEFLTYFQNEAQLEKSRLLSDRFSAERPKGSFSTLEIQRTEQGDSAMYLCASSLGQGDYGYTFGSGTRLTVV.

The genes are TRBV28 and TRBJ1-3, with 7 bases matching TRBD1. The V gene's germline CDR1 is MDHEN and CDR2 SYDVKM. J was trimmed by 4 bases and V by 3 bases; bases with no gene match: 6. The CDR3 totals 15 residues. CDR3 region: CASSFMRGLGNTIYF. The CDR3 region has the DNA TGTGCCAGCAGTTTTATGAGGGGGCTCGGAAACACCATATATTTT.

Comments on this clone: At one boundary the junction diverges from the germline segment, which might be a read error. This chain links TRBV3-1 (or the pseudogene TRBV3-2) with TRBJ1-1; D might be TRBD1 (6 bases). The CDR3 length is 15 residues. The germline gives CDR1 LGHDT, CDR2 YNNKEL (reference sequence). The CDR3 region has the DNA TGTGCCAGCAGCCAACGGGGAGTAAGGGACACTGACGCTTTCTTT. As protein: CASSQRGVRDTDAFF.